The 21 T cell receptor beta chains below come from one sample, sequenced in a study of blood T cell repertoires in COVID-19. Data came from immunoSEQ multiplex PCR; TCRdb stores just in-frame clones and leaves some out. The sample holds 200,000 to 250,000 clones, 81% seen once. Input material: peripheral blood. These receptors originate from an elderly woman with COVID-19, enrolled during active disease.

This chain uses TRBV4-3 with TRBJ1-1; TRBD1 is a possible D gene (5 bases). The CDR3 extends over 15 amino acids. V was trimmed by 0 bases and J by 8 bases, leaving 16 bases between them. CDR1 and CDR2 (germline): LGHNA, YSLEER. CDR3 sequence (DNA): TGCGCCAGCAGCCAAGATGGGGGAAGGGCGGGGGAAGCTTTCTTT. Translated, it gives CASSQDGGRAGEAFF.

The V call is TRBV7-9, the J call TRBJ1-4; no definite D call. This CDR3 is built from 15 residues. Looked up from germline, CDR1 is SEHNR and CDR2 is FQNEAQ (reference sequence). V lost 5 bases and J lost 0, with 10 bases in between. The CDR3 DNA follows: TGTGCCAGCAGCCCGACTAACCCAACTAATGAAAAACTGTTTTTT. Protein product: CASSPTNPTNEKLFF.

The V call is TRBV28, the J call TRBJ2-3; 7 nucleotides match TRBD2. The CDR3 sequence is 16 residues long. The V gene end was trimmed by 3 bases and the J gene end by 5 bases; junction bases not matched to a gene: 11. The germline V gene encodes CDR1 MDHEN and CDR2 SYDVKM. The CDR3 sequence: CASSFPGAGAGDTQYF. The DNA of the CDR3 is TGTGCCAGCAGTTTCCCCGGGGCGGGAGCGGGAGATACGCAGTATTTT.

V usage is TRBV5-4 and J usage is TRBJ2-1; D perhaps matches TRBD2 (6 bases). This CDR3 has 15 residues. Trimming stripped 3 bases from V and 10 bases from J, with 20 bases between. Per the germline V gene, CDR1 is SGHNT and CDR2 is YYREEE (reference sequence). The CDR3 sequence is CASSSPGTSGVEQFF. The CDR3 DNA reads as TGTGCCAGCAGCTCGCCCGGGACCTCGGGGGTCGAGCAGTTCTTC.

This clone was picked up one time. The chain has TRBV7-9 and TRBJ2-7, with 9 bases that match TRBD1. The CDR3 length is 14 residues. Germline loops: CDR1 SEHNR, CDR2 FQNEAQ (reference sequence). J lost 7 bases, V lost 1 base, and 5 bases had no gene match. CDR3 DNA sequence: TGTGCCAGCAGCTTAGGACAGGGGGTTCATGAGCAGTACTTC. Protein sequence: CASSLGQGVHEQYF.

The CDR3: CASSLEPTGRNGYTF. The CDR3 bases are TGTGCCAGCAGCTTAGAACCGACAGGGAGGAATGGCTACACCTTC. V usage is TRBV7-2 and J usage is TRBJ1-2, with 7 bases that match TRBD1. Unmatched junction bases numbered 8, after V lost 1 base and J lost 6 bases. The CDR3 is 15 residues long. Germline CDR1 is SGHTA and CDR2 is FQGNSA. The whole variable domain, filled in from reference TRBV7-2 and TRBJ1-2, reads GAGVSQSPSNKVTEKGKDVELRCDPISGHTALYWYRQSLGQGLEFLIYFQGNSAPDKSGLPSDRFSAERTGGSVSTLTIQRTQQEDSAVYLCASSLEPTGRNGYTFGSGTRLTVV.

The chain recombines TRBV6-1 with TRBJ2-7, with TRBD2 matching over 9 bases. V shed 10 bases and J 1 base; nucleotides not matched to a gene: 5. The CDR3 sequence is 13 residues long. The germline CDR1 and CDR2 sequences are MNHNS and SASEGT. The CDR3 DNA is TGTGCCACCGGAAGCGGGGGGTCCTACGAGCAGTACTTC. Its protein is CATGSGGSYEQYF.

On this clone: The sample has other DNA sequences that encode this CDR3 too. This chain joins TRBV5-1 and TRBJ2-3, with TRBD1 as a possible D gene (6 bases). Germline-derived CDR1 and CDR2 are SGHRS and YFSETQ. This CDR3 has 14 amino acids. V was trimmed by 2 bases and J by 2 bases, leaving 9 bases between them. The DNA for the CDR3 is TGCGCCAGCAGCTTACAGGGATCCACAGATACGCAGTATTTT. It translates to CASSLQGSTDTQYF.

The rearrangement uses TRBV5-1 and TRBJ2-3, with D possibly TRBD2 on 5 matching bases. CDR1 is SGHRS, CDR2 YFSETQ, per germline. CDR3 length: 15 amino acids. Between the trimmed V and J ends, which lost 5 bases and 2 bases, there was a span of 15 bases. The CDR3 nucleotides are TGCGCCAGCAGAGTAGAGCGGTTAAACACAGATACGCAGTATTTT. It is translated as CASRVERLNTDTQYF.

The V call is TRBV6-5, the J call TRBJ1-4; D is unresolved. Germline CDR1 is MNHEY and CDR2 is SVGAGI. This CDR3 contains 15 residues. V was pared by 0 bases and J by 3 bases, with 8 bases between. CDR3 DNA: TGTGCCAGCAGTTACTCAGTAGTACCTAATGAAAAACTGTTTTTT. It encodes CASSYSVVPNEKLFF.

The J gene is TRBJ1-2, the V gene TRBV7-2; D is possibly TRBD1 (6 bases). With 4 bases removed from V and 2 bases from J, the gap between germline ends came to 11 bases. The germline gives CDR1 SGHTA, CDR2 FQGNSA. The CDR3 has 14 amino acids. Here the CDR3 reads CASSSDRKNYGYTF. CDR3 DNA: TGTGCCAGCAGCTCGGACAGAAAGAACTATGGCTACACCTTC.

The V call is TRBV3-1 (or the pseudogene TRBV3-2), the J call TRBJ2-2; D ambiguous. V was cut by 4 bases and J by 7 bases, with 13 bases left in between. CDR1 and CDR2 (germline): LGHDT, YNNKEL (reference sequence). The CDR3 covers 14 residues. The CDR3 sequence: CASSLSGVVGELFF. The CDR3 region has the DNA TGTGCCAGCAGCCTCTCCGGTGTGGTCGGGGAGCTGTTTTTT.

Concerning this clone: The same CDR3 arises from other DNA sequences in this sample as well. V usage is TRBV5-1 and J usage is TRBJ1-5; D remains ambiguous. With 0 bases removed from V and 5 bases from J, the gap between germline ends came to 9 bases. Per the germline V gene, CDR1 is SGHRS and CDR2 is YFSETQ. CDR3 length: 14 amino acids. The CDR3 bases are TGCGCCAGCAGCTTGGACAGTCCAGATCAGCCCCAGCATTTT. Translating it yields CASSLDSPDQPQHF.

This sequence joins TRBV14 and TRBJ2-7, with D perhaps matching TRBD2 (6 bases). CDR3 length equals 16 residues. V was pared by 1 base and J by 1 base, with 14 bases between. CDR1 and CDR2 from the germline V gene are SGHDN and FVKESK. CDR3 DNA sequence: TGTGCCAGCAGCCAAGGGGTAGCGGTCGTGTCCTACGAGCAGTACTTC. Translated, it gives CASSQGVAVVSYEQYF.

This chain links TRBV10-3 with TRBJ2-4, with D possibly being TRBD2 (6 bases). Germline V gene lookup returns CDR1 ENHRY and CDR2 SYGVKD. The ends were cut back, 7 bases at V and 8 bases at J, with 18 bases in the middle. This CDR3 spans 14 amino acids. This CDR3 reads CAIKTGTPGDIQYF. In DNA, the CDR3 is TGTGCCATCAAGACCGGGACTCCTGGGGACATTCAGTACTTC.

The genes are TRBV6-5 and TRBJ1-6; perhaps TRBD1 as D (6 bases). V lost 4 bases to trimming and J lost 12 bases, with 7 bases between them. Germline V gives CDR1 MNHEY, CDR2 SVGAGI. CDR3 length: 11 amino acids. The CDR3 here is CASSLGGPLHF. The CDR3 bases are TGTGCCAGCAGTTTAGGGGGACCCCTCCACTTT.

This clone was seen just once. This rearrangement joins TRBV6-1 to TRBJ2-7; 8 bases agree with TRBD2. Germline V gene sequence: CDR1 MNHNS, CDR2 SASEGT. Trimming at V came to 4 bases and at J to 7 bases, leaving 18 bases not matched to a gene. The CDR3 totals 17 residues. For the CDR3, the DNA is TGTGCCAGCAGTGGGGTAGATTACGGGGGGGCCGGACGGGAGCAGTACTTC. Protein sequence: CASSGVDYGGAGREQYF.

This chain connects TRBV5-4 to TRBJ1-2; possibly TRBD1 for D (6 bases). CDR3 length: 13 amino acids. Germline V lookup: CDR1 SGHNT, CDR2 YYREEE (reference sequence). V dropped 4 bases and J dropped 4 bases, with 11 bases sitting between them. CDR3 coding DNA: TGTGCCAGCAGCAACAGGGAATCCTATGGCTACACCTTC. Amino acids: CASSNRESYGYTF.

This chain connects TRBV6-6 to TRBJ1-1, with D unresolved. V gave up 4 bases and J gave up 0 bases, with 12 bases separating them. This CDR3 comprises 15 residues. Germline V lookup: CDR1 MNHNY, CDR2 SVGAGI (reference sequence). The DNA of the CDR3 is TGTGCCAGCAGTTTGGGTTGGGCGATGAACACTGAAGCTTTCTTT. It codes for CASSLGWAMNTEAFF.

V usage is TRBV30 and J usage is TRBJ2-1; 9 bases fit TRBD1. Trimming cost V 1 base and J 0 bases; bases outside gene matches: 1. This CDR3 is built from 15 residues. Germline-derived CDR1 and CDR2 are GTSNPN and SVGIG (reference sequence). Here the CDR3 DNA reads TGTGCCTGGAGTGGACAGGGGGGCTCCTACAATGAGCAGTTCTTC. Its protein is CAWSGQGGSYNEQFF.

This chain uses TRBV5-1 with TRBJ2-7; the D is unclear. CDR1 is SGHRS and CDR2 is YFSETQ in the germline V gene. The V end was cut by 2 bases, the J end by 3 bases, with 3 bases between. CDR3 length: 11 residues. The CDR3 region has the DNA TGCGCCAGCAGCTTCTTCTACGAGCAGTACTTC. The encoded protein is CASSFFYEQYF. Based on the CDR3 plus reference TRBV5-1 and TRBJ2-7, the full variable domain is KAGVTQTPRYLIKTRGQQVTLSCSPISGHRSVSWYQQTPGQGLQFLFEYFSETQRNKGNFPGRFSGRQFSNSRSEMNVSTLELGDSALYLCASSFFYEQYFGPGTRLTVT.